This T cell receptor beta chain appears in the sequencing data of a study of cytomegalovirus exposure and HLA in healthy donors. As for the study in general: From HLA-typed donors, an early data release held tens of millions of unique TCRs.

The germline CDR1 and CDR2 sequences are MNHNY and SVGAGI (reference sequence). The V gene end was trimmed by 6 bases and the J gene end by 7 bases; junction bases not matched to a gene: 8. The CDR3 is 14 amino acids. The PCR made use of 60 Vbeta and 13 Jbeta primers. TCRdb's table, derived via immunoSEQ multiplex PCR, lists solely in-frame clones and lacks some. The data show about 190,000 clones, 80% to 90% seen once. The chain uses TRBV6-6 and TRBJ2-1; 8 bases match TRBD2. This clonotype was obtained from a man aged 40-55 years in good health and CMV-seropositive. Sample: PBMCs. The CDR3 region is CASRQAGVENEQFF. The DNA of the CDR3 is TGTGCCAGCAGGCAAGCGGGAGTTGAGAATGAGCAGTTCTTC.